These 15 T cell receptor beta chains were sequenced from one sample in a study of cytomegalovirus exposure and HLA in healthy donors. Profiled with immunoSEQ multiplex PCR; TCRdb holds only in-frame clones, not every one. The sample comprises approximately 120,000 clones, approximately 90% of which are singletons, and 1.5% to 2% rests with the top ten. Sequencing was performed on PBMCs. Source of these receptors: a woman younger than 30 in good health and CMV-seronegative.

The chain combines TRBV10-3 with TRBJ1-5; D not resolved. Per germline, CDR1 ENHRY and CDR2 SYGVKD. This CDR3 comprises 15 residues. Trimming cost V 10 bases and J 2 bases, with 18 bases left between them. The CDR3 DNA reads TGTGCCACTGGGGTTGAGGGAGGCGGCAATCAGCCCCAGCATTTT. Translating it yields CATGVEGGGNQPQHF.

This clone was observed a single time. This chain uses TRBV5-1 with TRBJ2-7; D may be TRBD2 (6 bases). This CDR3 is built from 15 residues. The ends were cut back, 0 bases at V and 2 bases at J, with 12 bases in the middle. The germline V gene encodes CDR1 SGHRS and CDR2 YFSETQ. CDR3 in amino acids: CASSLVASATYEQYF. CDR3 coding DNA: TGCGCCAGCAGCTTGGTGGCTAGCGCAACCTACGAGCAGTACTTC.

The chain combines TRBV6-1 with TRBJ1-1; weak D call: TRBD1 (5 bases). Germline values: CDR1 MNHNS, CDR2 SASEGT. CDR3 length: 15 residues. V was shortened by 0 bases and J by 1 base, with 9 bases between the two germline ends. Here the CDR3 reads CASSEAGTGNTEAFF. The CDR3 bases are TGTGCCAGCAGTGAAGCCGGTACAGGGAACACTGAAGCTTTCTTT.

This chain connects TRBV7-2 to TRBJ2-1; 8 nucleotides align to TRBD2. Germline values: CDR1 SGHTA, CDR2 FQGNSA. V was pared by 2 bases and J by 6 bases, with 9 bases of the junction left unmatched. The CDR3 length is 16 residues. In nucleotides, the CDR3 is TGTGCCAGCAGCTTAAGAGGGGGGACTAGGGGCAATGAGCAGTTCTTC. It yields the protein CASSLRGGTRGNEQFF.

The CDR3 sequence: CASSQGLAGPDTQYF. The CDR3 nucleotides are TGTGCCAGCAGCCAAGGACTAGCGGGACCAGATACGCAGTATTTT. The chain recombines TRBV7-2 with TRBJ2-3; TRBD2 matches 12 bases. The CDR3 covers 15 residues. The V and J ends lost 5 bases and 4 bases, in that order; junction bases with no gene match: 4. Germline V lookup: CDR1 SGHTA, CDR2 FQGNSA.

This chain uses TRBV13 with TRBJ2-1; a possible D gene is TRBD2 (7 bases). V dropped 5 bases and J dropped 5 bases, with 19 bases sitting between them. This CDR3 has 16 amino acids. Per germline, CDR1 PRHDT and CDR2 FYEKMQ (reference sequence). The CDR3: CASSGSWGGGHNEQFF. In nucleotides, the CDR3 is TGTGCCAGCAGCGGCTCGTGGGGGGGCGGTCACAATGAGCAGTTCTTC.

The V and J genes are TRBV9 and TRBJ1-5; weak D call: TRBD1 (6 bases). The V and J ends lost 4 bases and 4 bases respectively, with 12 bases between them. The CDR3 sequence is 14 residues long. Germline V lookup: CDR1 SGDLS, CDR2 YYNGEE. Written as DNA, the CDR3 is TGTGCCAGCAGCCCTGGGACACTGAATCAGCCCCAGCATTTT. Its protein is CASSPGTLNQPQHF.

This rearrangement joins TRBV10-2 to TRBJ1-6, with D tentatively TRBD1 (5 bases). Between the trimmed V and J ends, which lost 6 bases and 8 bases, there was a span of 14 bases. This CDR3 has 14 residues. CDR1 is WSHSY and CDR2 is SAAADI in the germline V gene. The CDR3 DNA sequence: TGCGCCAGCAGAAAAGGGGCAAGGGATTCACCCCTCCACTTT. The encoded protein is CASRKGARDSPLHF.

The chain uses TRBV6-4 and TRBJ1-5; D is unresolved. CDR1 MRHNA and CDR2 SNTAGT come from the germline V gene. The ends were cut back, 3 bases at V and 10 bases at J, with 13 bases in the middle. The CDR3 consists of 13 residues. As DNA, the CDR3 is TGTGCCAGCAGTGAGAGGGAAATCAAACCCCAGCATTTT. It specifies CASSEREIKPQHF.

This chain uses TRBV19 with TRBJ2-1, with TRBD2 matching over 13 bases. Trimming at V came to 6 bases and at J to 5 bases, leaving 1 base not matched to a gene. The CDR3 length is 14 residues. Germline loops: CDR1 LNHDA, CDR2 SQIVND (reference sequence). CDR3 loop: CASSGLAGDNEQFF. As DNA, the CDR3 is TGTGCCAGTAGCGGACTAGCGGGAGACAATGAGCAGTTCTTC.

The gene calls are TRBV4-1 and TRBJ2-1; 11 positions match TRBD2. J lost 2 bases, V lost 3 bases, and 3 bases had no gene match. This CDR3 spans 16 amino acids. The germline V gene encodes CDR1 MGHRA and CDR2 YSYEKL. CDR3 region: CASSHLSGRAYNEQFF. The CDR3 coding sequence is TGCGCCAGCAGCCACCTTAGCGGGAGGGCCTACAATGAGCAGTTCTTC.

The rearrangement joins TRBV7-2 to TRBJ2-3; 11 bases fit TRBD2. With V trimmed by 4 bases and J by 4 bases, 4 bases remained unmatched. The V gene's germline CDR1 is SGHTA and CDR2 FQGNSA. The CDR3 is 15 residues long. The CDR3 sequence: CASSSPLAGADTQYF. The CDR3 DNA follows: TGTGCCAGCAGCTCCCCACTAGCGGGAGCAGATACGCAGTATTTT.

This clone was seen a few times. The rearrangement joins TRBV18 to TRBJ2-3, with no clear D. The CDR3 loop spans 12 amino acids. Germline values: CDR1 KGHSH, CDR2 LQKENI. V was shortened by 5 bases and J by 2 bases, with 5 bases between the two germline ends. The DNA for the CDR3 is TGTGCCAGCTCAACATCCACAGATACGCAGTATTTT. This translates into CASSTSTDTQYF.

This chain connects TRBV5-4 to TRBJ2-1; weak D call: TRBD2 (6 bases). Germline loops: CDR1 SGHNT, CDR2 YYREEE (reference sequence). V lost 0 bases to trimming and J lost 9 bases, with 16 bases between them. This CDR3 has 15 amino acids. The DNA for the CDR3 is TGTGCCAGCAGCTTGGGTGGTTCGGGAGCGGTTGAGCAGTTCTTC. It encodes CASSLGGSGAVEQFF.

The chain is built from TRBV4-1 and TRBJ1-1, with 10 bases fitting TRBD1. V lost 4 bases to trimming and J lost 6 bases; unmatched junction nucleotides: 5. Per the germline V gene, CDR1 is MGHRA and CDR2 is YSYEKL. The CDR3 contains 14 residues. CDR3 in amino acids: CASSRGTGAAEAFF. The CDR3 nucleotides are TGCGCCAGCAGCCGGGGGACAGGGGCGGCTGAAGCTTTCTTT.